This T cell receptor (beta chain) was recorded in a study of shared clonotypes between healthy human individuals. Investigators divided CD4+ cells into CD45RA+ naive and CD45RA-negative memory subsets. The CDR3 consists of 12 residues. The V end lost 2 bases, the J end lost 11 bases, and 13 bases lay between the germline ends. CDR1 and CDR2 from the germline V gene are MDHEN and SYDVKM. The assay was run at deep level. Study processing details: From ImmunoSEQ came sequences covering only the junction and carrying no quality scores, so filtering differed. Profiled with immunoSEQ multiplex PCR; TCRdb holds only in-frame clones, not every one. V, J and clone size are taken as reported in that table, and D and trimming were inferred from the DNA itself. The sample yields 2 million to 2.5 million clones, about 94% seen once.

The sequence derives from a man between 18 and 29 years old in good health. Source material: naive CD4+ T cells sorted from blood. Documented subset: CD45RA+ positively selected. The chain links TRBV28 to TRBJ2-7; weak D call: TRBD1 (6 bases). CDR3 bases: TGTGCCAGCAGTTTACAGGGGCCCCGGGAGTACTTC. This gives the protein CASSLQGPREYF.